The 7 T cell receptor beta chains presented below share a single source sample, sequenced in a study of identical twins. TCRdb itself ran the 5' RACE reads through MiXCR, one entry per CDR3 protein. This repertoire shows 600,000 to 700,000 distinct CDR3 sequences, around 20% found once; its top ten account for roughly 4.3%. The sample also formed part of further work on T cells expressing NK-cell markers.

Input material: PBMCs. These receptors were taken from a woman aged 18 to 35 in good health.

The CDR3: CASSLSDSGYGYTF. The CDR3 DNA is TGTGCCAGCAGTTTGAGCGACAGCGGCTATGGCTACACCTTC. The chain is built from TRBV12-3 or TRBV12-4 and TRBJ1-2, with D perhaps matching TRBD1 (5 bases). Trimming removed 3 bases from V and 4 bases from J, with 12 bases in between. CDR3 length: 14 amino acids.

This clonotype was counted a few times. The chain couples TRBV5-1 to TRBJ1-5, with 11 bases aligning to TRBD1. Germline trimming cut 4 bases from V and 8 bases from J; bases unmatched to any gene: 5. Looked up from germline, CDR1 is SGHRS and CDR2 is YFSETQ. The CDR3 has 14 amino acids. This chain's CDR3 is CASSPGTGGEPQHF. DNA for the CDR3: TGCGCCAGCAGCCCCGGGACAGGGGGGGAGCCCCAGCATTTT.

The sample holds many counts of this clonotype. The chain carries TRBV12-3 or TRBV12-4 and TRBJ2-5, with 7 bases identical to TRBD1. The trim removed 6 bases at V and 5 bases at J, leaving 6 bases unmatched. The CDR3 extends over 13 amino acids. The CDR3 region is CASSPTGAETQYF. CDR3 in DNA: TGTGCCAGCAGCCCAACAGGGGCTGAGACCCAGTACTTC.

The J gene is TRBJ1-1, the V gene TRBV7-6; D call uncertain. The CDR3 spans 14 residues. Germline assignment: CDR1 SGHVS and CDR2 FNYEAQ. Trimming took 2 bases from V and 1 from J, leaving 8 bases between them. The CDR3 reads CASSLSMGNTEAFF. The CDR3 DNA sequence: TGTGCCAGCAGCTTATCTATGGGGAACACTGAAGCTTTCTTT.

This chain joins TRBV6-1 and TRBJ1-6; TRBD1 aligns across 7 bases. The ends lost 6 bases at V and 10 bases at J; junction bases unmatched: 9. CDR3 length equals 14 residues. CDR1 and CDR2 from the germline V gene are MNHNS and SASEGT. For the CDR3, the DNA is TGTGCCAGCAGCGAACAGGGGAAGAACTCACCCCTCCACTTT. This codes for CASSEQGKNSPLHF.

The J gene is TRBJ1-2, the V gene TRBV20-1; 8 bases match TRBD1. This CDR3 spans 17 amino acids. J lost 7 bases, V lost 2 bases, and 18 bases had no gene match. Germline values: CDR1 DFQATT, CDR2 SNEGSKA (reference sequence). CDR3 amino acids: CSARLFIPGQVTTGYTF. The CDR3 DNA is TGCAGTGCTAGACTATTCATTCCGGGACAGGTTACGACTGGCTACACCTTC.

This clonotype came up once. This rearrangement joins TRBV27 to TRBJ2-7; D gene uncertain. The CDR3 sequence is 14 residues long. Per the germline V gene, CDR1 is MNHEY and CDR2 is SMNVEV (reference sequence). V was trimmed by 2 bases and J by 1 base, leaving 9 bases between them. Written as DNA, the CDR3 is TGTGCCAGCAGTTTAGAACCCAGGTCCTACGAGCAGTACTTC. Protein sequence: CASSLEPRSYEQYF.